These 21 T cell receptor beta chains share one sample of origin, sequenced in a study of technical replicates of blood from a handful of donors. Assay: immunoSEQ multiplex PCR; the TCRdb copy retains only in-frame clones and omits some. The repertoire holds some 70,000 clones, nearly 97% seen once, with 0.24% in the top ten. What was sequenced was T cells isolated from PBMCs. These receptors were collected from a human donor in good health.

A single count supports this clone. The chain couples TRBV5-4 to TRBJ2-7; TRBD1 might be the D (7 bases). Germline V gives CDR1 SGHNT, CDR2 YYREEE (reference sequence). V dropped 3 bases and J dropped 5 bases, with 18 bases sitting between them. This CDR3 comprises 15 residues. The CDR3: CASSSPRGTVNEQYF. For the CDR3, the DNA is TGTGCCAGCAGCTCCCCCCGCGGGACAGTAAACGAGCAGTACTTC.

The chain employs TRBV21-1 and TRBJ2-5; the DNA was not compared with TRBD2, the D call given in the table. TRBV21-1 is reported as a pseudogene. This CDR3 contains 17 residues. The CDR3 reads CASSKGDLRNPVETQYF. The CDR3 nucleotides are TGTGCCAGCAGCAAGGGAGACCTCCGCAATCCAGTGGAGACCCAGTACTTC.

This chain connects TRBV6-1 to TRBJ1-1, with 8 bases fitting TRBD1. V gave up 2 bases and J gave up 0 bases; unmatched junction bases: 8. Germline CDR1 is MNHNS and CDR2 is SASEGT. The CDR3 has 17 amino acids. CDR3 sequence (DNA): TGTGCCAGCAGTGAATACATTACAGGGGGGGTGAACACTGAAGCTTTCTTT. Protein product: CASSEYITGGVNTEAFF.

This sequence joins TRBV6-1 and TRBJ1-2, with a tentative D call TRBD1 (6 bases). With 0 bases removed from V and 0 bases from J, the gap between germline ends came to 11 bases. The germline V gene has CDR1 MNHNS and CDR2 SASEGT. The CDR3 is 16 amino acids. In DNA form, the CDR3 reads TGTGCCAGCAGTGAAGCGGTGTCAGGGGCTAACTATGGCTACACCTTC. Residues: CASSEAVSGANYGYTF.

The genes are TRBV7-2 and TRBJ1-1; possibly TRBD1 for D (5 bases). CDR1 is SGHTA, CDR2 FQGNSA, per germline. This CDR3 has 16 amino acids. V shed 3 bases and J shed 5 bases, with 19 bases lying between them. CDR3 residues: CASSLTVGGVGTEAFF. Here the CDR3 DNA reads TGTGCCAGCAGCTTGACCGTTGGGGGGGTTGGGACTGAAGCTTTCTTT. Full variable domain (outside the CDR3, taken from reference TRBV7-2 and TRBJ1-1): GAGVSQSPSNKVTEKGKDVELRCDPISGHTALYWYRQSLGQGLEFLIYFQGNSAPDKSGLPSDRFSAERTGGSVSTLTIQRTQQEDSAVYLCASSLTVGGVGTEAFFGQGTRLTVV.

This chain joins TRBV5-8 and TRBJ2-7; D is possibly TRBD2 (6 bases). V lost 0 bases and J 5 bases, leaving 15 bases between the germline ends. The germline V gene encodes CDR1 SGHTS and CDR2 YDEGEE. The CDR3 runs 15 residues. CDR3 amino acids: CASSLVGRITNEQYF. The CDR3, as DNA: TGTGCCAGCAGCTTGGTGGGGAGGATTACGAACGAGCAGTACTTC.

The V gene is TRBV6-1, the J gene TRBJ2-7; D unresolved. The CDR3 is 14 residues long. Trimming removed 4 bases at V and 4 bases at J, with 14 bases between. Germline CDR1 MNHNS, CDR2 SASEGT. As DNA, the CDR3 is TGTGCCAGCAGTGCTAGAAGCGACGGGTACGAGCAGTACTTC. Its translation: CASSARSDGYEQYF.

The CDR3 reads CASSLSQYEQYF. The CDR3 DNA reads as TGTGCCAGCAGCTTATCACAATACGAGCAGTACTTC. The V and J genes are TRBV7-9 and TRBJ2-7, with D uncertain. The CDR3 is 12 residues long. The germline V and J ends were trimmed by 2 bases and 4 bases, with 6 bases remaining between them. CDR1 and CDR2 (germline): SEHNR, FQNEAQ (reference sequence).

Here the CDR3 DNA reads TGTGCCAGTAGTATCCCCAAAACAGGGCCCAGCGTTTATAGCAATCAGCCCCAGCATTTT. Its protein product is CASSIPKTGPSVYSNQPQHF. The J gene is TRBJ1-5, the V gene TRBV19; a weak D match, TRBD1 (6 bases). V lost 3 bases and J 0 bases, leaving 24 bases between the germline ends. The CDR3 length is 20 residues. Germline V gene sequence: CDR1 LNHDA, CDR2 SQIVND (reference sequence).

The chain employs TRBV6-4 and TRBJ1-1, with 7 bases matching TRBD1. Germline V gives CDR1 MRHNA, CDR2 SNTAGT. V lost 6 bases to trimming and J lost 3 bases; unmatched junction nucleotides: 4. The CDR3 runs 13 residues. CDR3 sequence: CASRRQGDTEAFF. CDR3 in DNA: TGTGCCAGCAGAAGACAGGGAGACACTGAAGCTTTCTTT.

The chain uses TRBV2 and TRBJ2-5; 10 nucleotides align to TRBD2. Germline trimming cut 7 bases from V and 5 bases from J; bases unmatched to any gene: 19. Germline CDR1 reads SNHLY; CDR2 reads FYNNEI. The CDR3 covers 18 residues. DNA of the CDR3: TGTGCCAGCAAATATATAGCGGGAGGACCTACAGATCCCGAGACCCAGTACTTC. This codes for CASKYIAGGPTDPETQYF.

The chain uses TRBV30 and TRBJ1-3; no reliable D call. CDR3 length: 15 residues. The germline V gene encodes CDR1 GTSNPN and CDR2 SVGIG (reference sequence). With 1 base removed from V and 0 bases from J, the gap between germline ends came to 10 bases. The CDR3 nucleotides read TGTGCCTGGAGTGAACAGATTATCTCTGGAAACACCATATATTTT. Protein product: CAWSEQIISGNTIYF.

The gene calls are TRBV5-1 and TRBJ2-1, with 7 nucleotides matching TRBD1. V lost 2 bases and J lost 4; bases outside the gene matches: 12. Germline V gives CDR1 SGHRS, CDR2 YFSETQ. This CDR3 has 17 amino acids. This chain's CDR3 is CASSFSSWDSLYNEQFF. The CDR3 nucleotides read TGCGCCAGCAGCTTTTCTTCCTGGGACAGCCTTTACAATGAGCAGTTCTTC. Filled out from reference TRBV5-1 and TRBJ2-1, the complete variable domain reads KAGVTQTPRYLIKTRGQQVTLSCSPISGHRSVSWYQQTPGQGLQFLFEYFSETQRNKGNFPGRFSGRQFSNSRSEMNVSTLELGDSALYLCASSFSSWDSLYNEQFFGPGTRLTVL.

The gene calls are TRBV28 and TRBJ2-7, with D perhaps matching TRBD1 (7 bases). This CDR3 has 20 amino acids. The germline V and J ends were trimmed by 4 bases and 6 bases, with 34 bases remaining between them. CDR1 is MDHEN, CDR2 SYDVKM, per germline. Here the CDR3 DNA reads TGTGCCAGCAGTTCGCTCGCGGGAAACGGACAGGCCAATCCCCCGTTCGAGCAGTACTTC. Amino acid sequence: CASSSLAGNGQANPPFEQYF.

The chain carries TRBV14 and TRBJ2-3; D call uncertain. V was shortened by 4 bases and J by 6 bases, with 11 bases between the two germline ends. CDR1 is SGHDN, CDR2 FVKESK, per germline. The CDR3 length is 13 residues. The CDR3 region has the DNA TGTGCCAGCAGCCTCTTGGCGAGGGATACGCAGTATTTT. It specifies CASSLLARDTQYF. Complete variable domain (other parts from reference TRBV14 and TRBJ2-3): EAGVTQFPSHSVIEKGQTVTLRCDPISGHDNLYWYRRVMGKEIKFLLHFVKESKQDESGMPNNRFLAERTGGTYSTLKVQPAELEDSGVYFCASSLLARDTQYFGPGTRLTVL.

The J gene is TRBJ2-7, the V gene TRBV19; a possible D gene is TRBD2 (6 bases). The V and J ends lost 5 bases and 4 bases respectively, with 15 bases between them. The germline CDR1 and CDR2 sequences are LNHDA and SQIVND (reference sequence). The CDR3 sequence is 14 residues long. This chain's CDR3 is CASSFRDGGYEQYF. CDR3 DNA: TGTGCCAGTAGTTTCCGGGACGGAGGGTACGAGCAGTACTTC. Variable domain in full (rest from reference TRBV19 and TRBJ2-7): DGGITQSPKYLFRKEGQNVTLSCEQNLNHDAMYWYRQDPGQGLRLIYYSQIVNDFQKGDIAEGYSVSREKKESFPLTVTSAQKNPTAFYLCASSFRDGGYEQYFGPGTRLTVT.

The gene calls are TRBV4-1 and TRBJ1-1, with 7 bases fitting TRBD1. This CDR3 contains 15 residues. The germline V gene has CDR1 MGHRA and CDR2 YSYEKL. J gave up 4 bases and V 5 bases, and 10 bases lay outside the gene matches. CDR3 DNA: TGCGCCAGCAGCGCCCCCGGGACAGACTTCACTGAAGCTTTCTTT. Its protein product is CASSAPGTDFTEAFF.

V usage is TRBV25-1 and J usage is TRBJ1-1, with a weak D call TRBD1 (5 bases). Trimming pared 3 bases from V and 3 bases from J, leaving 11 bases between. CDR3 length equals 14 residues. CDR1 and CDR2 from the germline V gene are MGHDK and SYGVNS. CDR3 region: CASSDKWGDTEAFF. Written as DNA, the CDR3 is TGTGCCAGCAGTGATAAGTGGGGGGACACTGAAGCTTTCTTT. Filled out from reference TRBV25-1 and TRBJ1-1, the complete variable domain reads EADIYQTPRYLVIGTGKKITLECSQTMGHDKMYWYQQDPGMELHLIHYSYGVNSTEKGDLSSESTVSRIRTEHFPLTLESARPSHTSQYLCASSDKWGDTEAFFGQGTRLTVV.

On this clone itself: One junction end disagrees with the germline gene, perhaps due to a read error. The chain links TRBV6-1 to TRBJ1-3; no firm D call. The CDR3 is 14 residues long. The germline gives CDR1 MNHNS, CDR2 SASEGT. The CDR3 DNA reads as TGTGCCAGCAGCGAAGGAGACTCTAGGAACACCATATATTTT. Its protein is CASSEGDSRNTIYF.

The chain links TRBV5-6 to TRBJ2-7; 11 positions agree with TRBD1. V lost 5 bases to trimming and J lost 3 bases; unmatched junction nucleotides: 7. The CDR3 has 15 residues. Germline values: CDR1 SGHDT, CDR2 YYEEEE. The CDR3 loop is CASRITGTGGYEQYF. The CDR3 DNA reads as TGTGCCAGCAGAATAACCGGGACAGGGGGCTACGAGCAGTACTTC.

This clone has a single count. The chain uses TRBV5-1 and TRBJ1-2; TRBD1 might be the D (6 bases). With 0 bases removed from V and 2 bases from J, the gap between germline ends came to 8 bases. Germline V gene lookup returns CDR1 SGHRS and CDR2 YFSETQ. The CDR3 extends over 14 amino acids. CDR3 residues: CASSLAGENYGYTF. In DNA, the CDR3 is TGCGCCAGCAGCTTGGCAGGGGAAAACTATGGCTACACCTTC.